Below are 22 T cell receptor beta chains sequenced from a single sample in a study of PD-L1 blockade in urothelial cancer. As for time point: pretreatment peripheral blood. Clones were sequenced by immunoSEQ multiplex PCR, and TCRdb holds only the in-frame ones, with some missing. The sample records approximately 70,000 clones, roughly 89% being singletons. Specimen: PBMCs, collected around atezolizumab (anti-PD-L1) treatment. The receptors originated from a woman aged 70 to 79 with urothelial cancer.

A single count supports this clone. V usage is TRBV19 and J usage is TRBJ1-2; tentative D call: TRBD1 (6 bases). CDR1 and CDR2 (germline): LNHDA, SQIVND (reference sequence). This CDR3 comprises 15 residues. Trimming removed 4 bases at V and 5 bases at J, with 17 bases between. This CDR3 reads CASSTWDTQRYGYTF. CDR3 sequence (DNA): TGTGCCAGTAGTACCTGGGACACCCAGAGGTATGGCTACACCTTC.

The gene calls are TRBV7-3 and TRBJ2-2; D may be TRBD1 (6 bases). Germline lookup yields CDR1 SGHTA and CDR2 FQGTGA. The V gene lost 5 bases and the J gene lost 3 bases, with 10 bases spanning the gap. This CDR3 region has 14 residues. The CDR3 reads CASSNQGYTGELFF. The CDR3 DNA follows: TGTGCCAGCAGCAATCAGGGGTACACCGGGGAGCTGTTTTTT.

The chain recombines TRBV6-1 with TRBJ2-1; D is possibly TRBD1 (6 bases). The germline V and J ends were trimmed by 4 bases and 12 bases, with 16 bases remaining between them. The germline CDR1 and CDR2 sequences are MNHNS and SASEGT. CDR3 length: 13 amino acids. The CDR3 DNA follows: TGTGCCAGCAGTGTACAGGGTTTGGCGGGGCAGTTCTTC. It specifies CASSVQGLAGQFF.

This chain connects TRBV7-9 to TRBJ2-3; 7 bases are a match to TRBD1. Per the germline V gene, CDR1 is SEHNR and CDR2 is FQNEAQ (reference sequence). V gave up 1 base and J gave up 3 bases; unmatched junction bases: 7. The CDR3 consists of 16 residues. CDR3 sequence reads: CASSLGQGVYTDTQYF. The CDR3 DNA reads TGTGCCAGCAGCTTAGGACAGGGAGTTTATACAGATACGCAGTATTTT. Full variable domain (outside the CDR3, taken from reference TRBV7-9 and TRBJ2-3): DTGVSQNPRHKITKRGQNVTFRCDPISEHNRLYWYRQTLGQGPEFLTYFQNEAQLEKSRLLSDRFSAERPKGSFSTLEIQRTEQGDSAMYLCASSLGQGVYTDTQYFGPGTRLTVL.

In this sample, this clone is large. V gene TRBV5-4 combines with J gene TRBJ2-7; possible D gene TRBD1, 5 bases. The CDR3 contains 12 residues. V shed 5 bases and J shed 0 bases, with 6 bases lying between them. Germline V gene lookup returns CDR1 SGHNT and CDR2 YYREEE (reference sequence). CDR3 sequence (DNA): TGTGCCAGCAGAGGGGACTCCTACGAGCAGTACTTC. As protein: CASRGDSYEQYF.

In this sample, this clone turned up once. This sequence joins TRBV5-8 and TRBJ2-5, with TRBD2 matching 10 bases. This CDR3 region has 19 residues. J was trimmed by 3 bases and V by 5 bases; bases with no gene match: 19. CDR1 is SGHTS and CDR2 is YDEGEE in the germline V gene. CDR3 residues: CASSPIFATGLALKETQYF. The CDR3 DNA reads as TGTGCCAGCAGTCCTATCTTCGCGACGGGACTAGCGCTAAAAGAGACCCAGTACTTC.

The J gene is TRBJ2-2, the V gene TRBV5-6; 13 nucleotides align to TRBD2. CDR1 and CDR2 from the germline V gene are SGHDT and YYEEEE. The CDR3 contains 18 residues. V shed 7 bases and J 4 bases; nucleotides not matched to a gene: 13. The CDR3 reads CASSPGLAGLRTTGELFF. The CDR3 coding sequence is TGTGCCAGCTCTCCGGGACTAGCGGGATTACGTACCACCGGGGAGCTGTTTTTT. The full variable domain, with the rest looked up from reference TRBV5-6 and TRBJ2-2, is DAGVTQSPTHLIKTRGQQVTLRCSPKSGHDTVSWYQQALGQGPQFIFQYYEEEERQRGNFPDRFSGHQFPNYSSELNVNALLLGDSALYLCASSPGLAGLRTTGELFFGEGSRLTVL.

The V call is TRBV27, the J call TRBJ2-1; 7 bases match TRBD2. With V trimmed by 6 bases and J by 8 bases, 10 bases remained unmatched. The germline V gene encodes CDR1 MNHEY and CDR2 SMNVEV (reference sequence). The CDR3 has 14 residues. The CDR3 DNA is TGTGCCAGCAGCTTACTGGGAGGGCGTGATGAGCAGTTCTTC. As protein: CASSLLGGRDEQFF.

V and J are TRBV29-1 and TRBJ2-2; maybe TRBD1 (5 bases). The V end lost 7 bases, the J end lost 0 bases, and 15 bases lay between the germline ends. The CDR3 is made up of 15 amino acids. CDR1 is SQVTM, CDR2 ANQGSEA, per germline. The DNA of the CDR3 is TGCAGCGCCCGCCGCGAACAGGCGAACACCGGGGAGCTGTTTTTT. It translates to CSARREQANTGELFF.

The genes are TRBV2 and TRBJ2-7; 8 bases are a match to TRBD2. Looked up from germline, CDR1 is SNHLY and CDR2 is FYNNEI. With V trimmed by 7 bases and J by 4 bases, 15 bases remained unmatched. This CDR3 is built from 16 residues. CDR3 sequence: CASTESPPAGVYEQYF. The CDR3 region has the DNA TGTGCCAGCACCGAATCCCCCCCAGCGGGAGTATACGAGCAGTACTTC.

V is TRBV5-6 and J is TRBJ1-4; D is unresolved. CDR3 length: 15 amino acids. Trimming left V 3 bases short and J 7 bases short, with 16 bases between. The V gene's germline CDR1 is SGHDT and CDR2 YYEEEE. CDR3 nucleotides: TGTGCCAGCAGCTCACCTATTCTGAGTGCTGAAAAACTGTTTTTT. It translates to CASSSPILSAEKLFF.

The chain employs TRBV6-5 and TRBJ2-3; 7 positions agree with TRBD1. Looked up from germline, CDR1 is MNHEY and CDR2 is SVGAGI. V lost 0 bases, J lost 1 base, and 4 bases stayed unmatched. The CDR3 contains 16 residues. CDR3 protein: CASSYSWTGGTDTQYF. The CDR3 coding sequence is TGTGCCAGCAGTTACTCGTGGACAGGTGGCACAGATACGCAGTATTTT.

CDR3 residues: CAWNGQANTEAFF. The CDR3 nucleotides are TGTGCCTGGAATGGGCAGGCAAACACTGAAGCTTTCTTT. The chain carries TRBV30 and TRBJ1-1; the D is unclear. This CDR3 is 13 amino acids long. The V gene's germline CDR1 is GTSNPN and CDR2 SVGIG (reference sequence). With 4 bases removed from V and 2 bases from J, the gap between germline ends came to 11 bases.

The gene calls are TRBV20-1 and TRBJ2-4; D is perhaps TRBD2 (5 bases). The CDR3 covers 11 residues. V lost 2 bases to trimming and J lost 11 bases, with 10 bases between them. CDR1 and CDR2 from the germline V gene are DFQATT and SNEGSKA (reference sequence). CDR3 sequence: CSARSLAFQYF. CDR3 coding DNA: TGCAGTGCTAGATCCCTAGCCTTTCAGTACTTC.

The chain has TRBV10-3 and TRBJ1-2, with 9 bases aligning to TRBD1. This CDR3 comprises 16 residues. CDR1 and CDR2 (germline): ENHRY, SYGVKD. With V trimmed by 4 bases and J by 6 bases, 12 bases remained unmatched. CDR3 nucleotides: TGTGCCATCAGTGCCCAACAACCTGACAGGGGGGATGGCTACACCTTC. Protein: CAISAQQPDRGDGYTF.

In the case of this clone: Germline is not matched at one junction end, which may reflect a read error. The sample carries other DNA sequences with the same CDR3. The V call is TRBV29-1, the J call TRBJ1-1, with 9 bases lining up with TRBD1. This CDR3 spans 15 amino acids. Germline V gene sequence: CDR1 SQVTM, CDR2 ANQGSEA. The CDR3: CSVERQGGRRTEAFF. For the CDR3, the DNA is TGCAGCGTTGAGCGACAGGGGGGAAGGAGAACTGAGGCTTTCTTT.

This clone occurred a few times. The genes are TRBV7-8 and TRBJ2-5; 10 bases agree with TRBD1. Germline CDR1 SGHVS, CDR2 FQNEAQ. The CDR3 totals 15 residues. V was clipped by 3 bases and J by 2 bases; unmatched bases: 3. The CDR3 sequence: CASSLTGGFQETQYF. CDR3 DNA sequence: TGTGCCAGCAGCTTGACAGGGGGCTTTCAAGAGACCCAGTACTTC.

The CDR3 loop reads CASRGQQDSGELFF. For the CDR3, the DNA is TGTGCCAGCAGGGGACAGCAAGATTCCGGGGAGCTGTTTTTT. The V call is TRBV6-1, the J call TRBJ2-2; 7 nucleotides agree with TRBD1. The CDR3 has 14 residues. Per germline, CDR1 MNHNS and CDR2 SASEGT. The ends lost 6 bases at V and 6 bases at J; junction bases unmatched: 7.

The table lists this clone with a few counts. The J gene is TRBJ2-2, the V gene TRBV7-3, with a weak D call TRBD1 (5 bases). The CDR3 runs to 13 residues. From germline, CDR1 is SGHTA and CDR2 FQGTGA. V dropped 8 bases and J dropped 1 base, with 8 bases sitting between them. The CDR3 coding sequence is TGTGCCAGCGGGGCACAGAACACCGGGGAGCTGTTTTTT. Translating gives CASGAQNTGELFF.

V is TRBV19 and J is TRBJ2-7; TRBD2 matches at 7 bases. Germline values: CDR1 LNHDA, CDR2 SQIVND (reference sequence). The ends lost 5 bases at V and 7 bases at J; junction bases unmatched: 20. The CDR3 loop spans 17 amino acids. As DNA, the CDR3 is TGTGCCAGTAGTCCTCCCCCTTTGGCGGGAGTCGCGGAAGAGCAGTACTTC. This translates into CASSPPPLAGVAEEQYF.

The chain carries TRBV29-1 and TRBJ2-2; no clear D gene. The germline V gene has CDR1 SQVTM and CDR2 ANQGSEA. This CDR3 spans 12 amino acids. Trimming pared 5 bases from V and 5 bases from J, leaving 9 bases between. The DNA of the CDR3 is TGCAGCGTTCAGGAATTGACCGGGGAGCTGTTTTTT. This gives the protein CSVQELTGELFF.

This clone is labeled as large. The chain carries TRBV28 and TRBJ2-2; D is perhaps TRBD2 (5 bases). V was trimmed by 2 bases and J by 13 bases, leaving 20 bases between them. Germline loops: CDR1 MDHEN, CDR2 SYDVKM. The length of the CDR3 is 15 residues. CDR3 residues: CASSLEWPSVGRLFF. The CDR3, as DNA: TGTGCCAGCAGTTTAGAGTGGCCATCAGTAGGGAGGCTGTTTTTT.